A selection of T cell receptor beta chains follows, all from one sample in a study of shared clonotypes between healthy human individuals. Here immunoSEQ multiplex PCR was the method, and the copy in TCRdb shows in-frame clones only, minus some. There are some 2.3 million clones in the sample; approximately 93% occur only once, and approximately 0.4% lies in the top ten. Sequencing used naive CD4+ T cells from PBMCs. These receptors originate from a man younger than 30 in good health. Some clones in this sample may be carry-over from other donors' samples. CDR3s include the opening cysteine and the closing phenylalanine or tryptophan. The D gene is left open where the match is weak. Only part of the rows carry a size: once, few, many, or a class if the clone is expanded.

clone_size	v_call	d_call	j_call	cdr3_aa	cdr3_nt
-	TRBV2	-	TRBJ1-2	CASSPQTLSYGYTF	TGTGCCAGCAGTCCCCAGACCTTAAGCTATGGCTACACCTTC
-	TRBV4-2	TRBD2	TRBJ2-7	CASSQASGLSYEQYF	TGTGCCAGCAGCCAAGCTAGCGGCTTGTCCTACGAGCAGTACTTC
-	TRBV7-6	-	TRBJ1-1	CASSPGQGPATEAFF	TGTGCCAGCAGCCCGGGGCAGGGGCCGGCCACTGAAGCTTTCTTT
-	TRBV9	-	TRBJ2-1	CASSVLGAEQFF	TGTGCCAGCAGCGTCCTGGGGGCGGAGCAGTTCTTC
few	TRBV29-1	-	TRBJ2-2	CSVIRGPYNTGELFF	TGCAGCGTCATACGTGGTCCTTACAACACCGGGGAGCTGTTTTTT
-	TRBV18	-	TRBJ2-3	CASSPYNTDTQYF	TGTGCCAGCTCACCATACAACACAGATACGCAGTATTTT
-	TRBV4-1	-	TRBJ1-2	CASREHRRKPYGYTF	TGCGCCAGCAGGGAACATCGACGGAAGCCCTATGGCTACACCTTC
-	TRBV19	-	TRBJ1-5	CASSPARGAGNQPQHF	TGTGCCAGTAGTCCCGCGAGAGGGGCGGGCAATCAGCCCCAGCATTTT
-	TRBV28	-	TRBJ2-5	CASNRGGSQETQYF	TGTGCCAGCAATCGTGGTGGGAGTCAAGAGACCCAGTACTTC
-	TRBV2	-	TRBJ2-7	CASTLAYEQYF	TGTGCCAGCACGTTGGCCTACGAGCAGTACTTC
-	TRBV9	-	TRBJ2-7	CASSVSGTPPYEQYF	TGTGCCAGCAGCGTTTCCGGGACCCCCCCCTACGAGCAGTACTTC
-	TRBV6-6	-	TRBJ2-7	CASSYGLGSAESEQYF	TGTGCCAGCAGTTACGGTCTCGGCTCGGCCGAATCCGAGCAGTACTTC
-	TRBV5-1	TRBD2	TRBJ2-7	CASLGLAARSSYEQYF	TGCGCCAGCCTGGGGCTAGCGGCGAGGAGCTCCTACGAGCAGTACTTC
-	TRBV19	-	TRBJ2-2	CASIDIVRTGELFF	TGTGCCAGTATAGATATTGTGCGCACCGGGGAGCTGTTTTTT
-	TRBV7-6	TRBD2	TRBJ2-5	CASSLSGTSGRETQYF	TGTGCCAGCAGCTTAAGCGGGACTAGCGGGAGGGAGACCCAGTACTTC
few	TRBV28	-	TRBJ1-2	CASSVGIYGYTF	TGTGCCAGCAGTGTCGGGATCTATGGCTACACCTTC
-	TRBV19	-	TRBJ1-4	CASRPTGRGSEEKLFF	TGTGCCAGTAGGCCTACAGGGAGGGGCTCTGAAGAAAAACTGTTTTTT
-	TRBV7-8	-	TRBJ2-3	CASSLEDTQYF	TGTGCCAGCAGCTTAGAGGATACGCAGTATTTT
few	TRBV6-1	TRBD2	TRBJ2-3	CASSEGLAGGGHTQYF	TGTGCCAGCAGTGAGGGGCTAGCGGGAGGCGGACATACGCAGTATTTT
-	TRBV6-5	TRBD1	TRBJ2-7	CASSYVTGGRVEQYF	TGTGCCAGCAGTTACGTGACAGGGGGCCGGGTCGAGCAGTACTTC
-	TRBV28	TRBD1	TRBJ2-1	CASRDRSSYNEQFF	TGTGCCAGCAGGGACAGGAGCTCCTACAATGAGCAGTTCTTC
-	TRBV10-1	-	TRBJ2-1	CASSVIRRGSYNEQFF	TGCGCCAGCAGTGTAATAAGGCGGGGTTCCTACAATGAGCAGTTCTTC
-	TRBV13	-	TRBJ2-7	CASSPRESYEQYF	TGTGCCAGCAGCCCTCGGGAGAGCTACGAGCAGTACTTC
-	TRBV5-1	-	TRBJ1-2	CASSRVGLTDLGYTF	TGCGCCAGCAGCCGGGTGGGGCTGACAGACCTCGGCTACACCTTC
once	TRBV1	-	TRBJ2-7	CTSGRLAGGEQYF	TGCACCAGCGGGCGACTAGCGGGAGGCGAGCAGTACTTC
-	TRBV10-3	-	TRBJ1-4	CAISESGATNEKLFF	TGTGCCATCAGTGAATCGGGGGCCACTAATGAAAAACTGTTTTTT
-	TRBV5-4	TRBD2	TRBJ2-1	CASSFRRTPSGSGNEQFF	TGTGCCAGCAGCTTTCGTCGTACCCCTAGCGGGAGTGGCAATGAGCAGTTCTTC
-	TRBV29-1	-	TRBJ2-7	CSVEGVAYEQYF	TGCAGCGTTGAAGGAGTCGCCTACGAGCAGTACTTC
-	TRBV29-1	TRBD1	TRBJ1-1	CSVEGLYRGSEAFF	TGCAGCGTTGAAGGACTCTACAGGGGTTCTGAAGCTTTCTTT
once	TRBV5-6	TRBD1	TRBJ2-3	CASSSLRGQNTQYF	TGTGCCAGCAGCTCGTTGAGGGGGCAAAATACGCAGTATTTT
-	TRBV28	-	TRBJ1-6	CASRQLTNSPLHF	TGTGCCAGCAGACAACTAACTAATTCACCCCTCCACTTT
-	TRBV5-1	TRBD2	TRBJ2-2	CASTLGVAGGPGTGELFF	TGCGCCAGCACCCTAGGAGTAGCGGGAGGGCCGGGCACCGGGGAGCTGTTTTTT
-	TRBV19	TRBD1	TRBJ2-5	CASSPGYRDREETQYF	TGTGCCAGTAGTCCTGGATACCGGGACAGGGAAGAGACCCAGTACTTC
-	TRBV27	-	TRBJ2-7	CASSLSAVAYEQYF	TGTGCCAGCAGTTTATCAGCGGTGGCCTACGAGCAGTACTTC
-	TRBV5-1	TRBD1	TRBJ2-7	CASSFTGASTYEQYF	TGCGCCAGCAGCTTCACAGGGGCCTCCACCTACGAGCAGTACTTC
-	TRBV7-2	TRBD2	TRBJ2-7	CASSLTRAGDYEQYF	TGTGCCAGCAGCTTAACTCGGGCGGGAGACTACGAGCAGTACTTC
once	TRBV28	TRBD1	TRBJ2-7	CASTVSGGEQYF	TGTGCCAGCACGGTATCAGGGGGCGAGCAGTACTTC
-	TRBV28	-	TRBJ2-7	CASSFGGANSYEQYF	TGTGCCAGCAGTTTCGGAGGGGCCAACTCCTACGAGCAGTACTTC
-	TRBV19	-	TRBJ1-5	CASSIQGRNQPQHF	TGTGCCAGTAGTATACAGGGGAGAAATCAGCCCCAGCATTTT
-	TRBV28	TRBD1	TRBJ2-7	CASSFQGTAETYEQYF	TGTGCCAGCAGTTTCCAAGGGACAGCCGAGACCTACGAGCAGTACTTC
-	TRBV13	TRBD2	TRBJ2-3	CASSSPTSGTDTQYF	TGTGCCAGCAGCTCCCCGACTAGCGGCACAGATACGCAGTATTTT
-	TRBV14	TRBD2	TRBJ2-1	CASSQSWGRASYNEQFF	TGTGCCAGCAGCCAAAGTTGGGGGAGGGCCTCCTACAATGAGCAGTTCTTC
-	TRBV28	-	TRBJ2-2	CASQLEGELFF	TGTGCCAGCCAGTTAGAAGGGGAGCTGTTTTTT
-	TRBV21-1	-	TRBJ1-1	CASSKRPTSEAFF	TGTGCCAGCAGCAAACGCCCGACAAGTGAAGCTTTCTTT
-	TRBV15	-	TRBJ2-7	CATSRNGYYEQYF	TGTGCCACCAGCAGAAACGGCTACTACGAGCAGTACTTC
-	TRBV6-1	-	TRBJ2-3	CASSVHGGRTDTQYF	TGTGCCAGCAGTGTCCATGGGGGAAGGACAGATACGCAGTATTTT
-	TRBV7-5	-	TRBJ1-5	CVRTPHEAGNQPQHF	TGTGTCAGAACCCCCCACGAGGCAGGCAATCAGCCCCAGCATTTT
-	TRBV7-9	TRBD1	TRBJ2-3	CASSLSSGTGGTDTQYF	TGTGCCAGCAGCTTAAGTAGTGGGACAGGGGGGACAGATACGCAGTATTTT
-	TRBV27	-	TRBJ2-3	CASSTGMGSRTDTQYF	TGTGCCAGCAGCACCGGGATGGGCAGCCGCACAGATACGCAGTATTTT
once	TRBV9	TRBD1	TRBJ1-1	CASSAGQSRGGTEAFF	TGTGCCAGCAGCGCAGGACAGTCCAGGGGGGGCACTGAAGCTTTCTTT
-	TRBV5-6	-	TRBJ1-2	CASSRRWALGYGYTF	TGTGCCAGCAGCCGGCGTTGGGCTCTCGGCTATGGCTACACCTTC
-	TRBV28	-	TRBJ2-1	CASSSQGNEQFF	TGTGCCAGCAGTTCACAGGGTAATGAGCAGTTCTTC
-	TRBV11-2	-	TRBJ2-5	CASSSQRGQETQYF	TGTGCCAGCAGCTCCCAAAGGGGACAAGAGACCCAGTACTTC
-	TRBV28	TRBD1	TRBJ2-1	CASSFGTGFRLNEQFF	TGTGCCAGCAGTTTTGGGACAGGGTTCCGTCTCAATGAGCAGTTCTTC
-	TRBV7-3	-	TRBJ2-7	CASSLGGAPYEQYF	TGTGCCAGCAGCTTAGGGGGGGCCCCCTACGAGCAGTACTTC
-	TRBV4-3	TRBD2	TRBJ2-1	CASSQTLAVTSYNEQFF	TGCGCCAGCAGCCAAACACTAGCGGTGACCTCCTACAATGAGCAGTTCTTC